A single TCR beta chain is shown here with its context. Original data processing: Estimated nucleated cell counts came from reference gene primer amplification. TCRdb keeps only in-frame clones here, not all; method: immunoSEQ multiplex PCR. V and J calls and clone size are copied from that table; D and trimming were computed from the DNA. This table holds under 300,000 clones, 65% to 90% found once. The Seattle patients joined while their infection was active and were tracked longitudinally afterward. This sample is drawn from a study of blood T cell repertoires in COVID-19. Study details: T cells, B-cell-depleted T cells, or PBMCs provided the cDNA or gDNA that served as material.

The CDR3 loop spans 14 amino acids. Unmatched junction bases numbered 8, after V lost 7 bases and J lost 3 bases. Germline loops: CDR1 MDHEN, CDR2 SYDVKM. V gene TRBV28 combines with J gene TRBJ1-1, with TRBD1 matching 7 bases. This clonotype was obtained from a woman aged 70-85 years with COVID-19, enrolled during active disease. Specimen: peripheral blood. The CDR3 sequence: CASNRRDRDTEAFF. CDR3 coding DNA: TGTGCCAGCAACCGAAGGGACAGAGACACTGAAGCTTTCTTT.